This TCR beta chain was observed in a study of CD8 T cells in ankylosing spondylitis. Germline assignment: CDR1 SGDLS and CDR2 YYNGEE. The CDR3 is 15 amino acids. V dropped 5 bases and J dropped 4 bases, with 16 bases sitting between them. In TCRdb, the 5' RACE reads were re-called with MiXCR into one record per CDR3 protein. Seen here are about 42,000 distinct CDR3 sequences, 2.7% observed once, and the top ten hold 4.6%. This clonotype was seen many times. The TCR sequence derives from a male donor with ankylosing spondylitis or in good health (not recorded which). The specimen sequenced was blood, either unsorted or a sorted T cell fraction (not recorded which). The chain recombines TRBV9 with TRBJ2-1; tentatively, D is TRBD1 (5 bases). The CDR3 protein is CASSVTGQGYNEQFF. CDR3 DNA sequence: TGTGCCAGCAGTGTCACCGGACAAGGGTACAATGAGCAGTTCTTC. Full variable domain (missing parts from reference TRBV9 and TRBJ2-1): DSGVTQTPKHLITATGQRVTLRCSPRSGDLSVYWYQQSLDQGLQFLIQYYNGEERAKGNILERFSAQQFPDLHSELNLSSLELGDSALYFCASSVTGQGYNEQFFGPGTRLTVL.